These 29 T cell receptor beta chains came from one sample sequenced in a study of blood T cell repertoires in COVID-19. Data came from immunoSEQ multiplex PCR; TCRdb stores just in-frame clones and leaves some out. The sample has roughly 180,000 clones, around 94% seen once. The sample comprised peripheral blood. All receptors come from a man under 40 with COVID-19, enrolled during active disease.

This clone has a handful of counts. The chain carries TRBV6-2 or TRBV6-3 and TRBJ1-2, with TRBD1 as a possible D gene (5 bases). CDR3 length equals 13 residues. Deletions cut 4 bases from V and 6 bases from J, with 12 bases between. Germline-derived CDR1 and CDR2 are MNHEY and SVGEGT. This chain's CDR3 is CASSFPLGHGYTF. The CDR3 DNA reads as TGTGCCAGCAGTTTTCCCTTGGGGCATGGCTACACCTTC.

The chain uses TRBV28 and TRBJ1-5, with D perhaps TRBD1 (5 bases). There are 18 residues in the CDR3. The V end lost 5 bases, the J end lost 5 bases, and 25 bases lay between the germline ends. CDR1 and CDR2 from the germline V gene are MDHEN and SYDVKM. For the CDR3, the DNA is TGTGCCAGCAGTCCTTACTGGAGGGCAGGGAGTAATCATCAGCCCCAGCATTTT. This gives the protein CASSPYWRAGSNHQPQHF.

The V call is TRBV5-1, the J call TRBJ1-2; 7 nucleotides match TRBD1. The germline CDR1 and CDR2 sequences are SGHRS and YFSETQ. With V trimmed by 7 bases and J by 8 bases, 11 bases remained unmatched. This CDR3 comprises 13 residues. The CDR3 bases are TGCGCCAGCTGGGGAGTACAGGGGTCCGGCTACACCTTC. The encoded protein is CASWGVQGSGYTF.

The rearrangement links TRBV6-5 to TRBJ2-5, with 8 nucleotides matching TRBD2. Trimming removed 5 bases from V and 0 bases from J; junction bases left unmatched: 2. Germline-derived CDR1 and CDR2 are MNHEY and SVGAGI. The CDR3 runs 14 residues. CDR3 sequence: CASSLLADQETQYF. In DNA, the CDR3 is TGTGCCAGCAGTCTACTAGCGGACCAAGAGACCCAGTACTTC.

The V and J genes are TRBV4-2 and TRBJ2-1; 8 bases are shared with TRBD2. CDR1 is LGHNA, CDR2 YNFKEQ, per germline. The CDR3 runs to 15 residues. The J segment lost 4 bases and the V segment lost 0 bases, leaving 2 bases of the junction unmatched. For the CDR3, the DNA is TGTGCCAGCAGCCAAGAGGCGGGGGGTTACAATGAGCAGTTCTTC. This encodes CASSQEAGGYNEQFF.

The chain links TRBV2 to TRBJ1-2; no firm D call. V shed 7 bases and J shed 4 bases, with 16 bases lying between them. The CDR3 contains 14 residues. The germline CDR1 and CDR2 sequences are SNHLY and FYNNEI. CDR3 loop: CASNTDTNSYGYTF. CDR3 nucleotides: TGTGCCAGCAACACTGACACCAACAGCTATGGCTACACCTTC.

The CDR3 bases are TGCAGCGCGGGAGAGGAAAAACTGTTTTTT. Translated, it gives CSAGEEKLFF. The chain recombines TRBV29-1 with TRBJ1-4; the D is unclear. The CDR3 consists of 10 residues. Germline loops: CDR1 SQVTM, CDR2 ANQGSEA. Trimming removed 7 bases at V and 8 bases at J, with 8 bases between.

This clone was recorded only once. The chain uses TRBV2 and TRBJ1-2; possibly TRBD1 for D (5 bases). Trimming took 6 bases from V and 8 from J, leaving 16 bases between them. The length of the CDR3 is 13 residues. Germline CDR1 SNHLY, CDR2 FYNNEI. The CDR3 is CASSGGPSRGYTF. In DNA, the CDR3 is TGTGCCAGCAGCGGGGGACCCAGTCGCGGCTACACCTTC.

V gene TRBV2 combines with J gene TRBJ2-1, with 7 bases identical to TRBD1. The CDR3 length is 15 residues. Trimming cost V 3 bases and J 5 bases; bases outside gene matches: 7. The germline V gene has CDR1 SNHLY and CDR2 FYNNEI. This CDR3 is CASSDVQGFNNEQFF. Written as DNA, the CDR3 is TGTGCCAGCAGTGATGTACAGGGGTTTAACAATGAGCAGTTCTTC.

The V and J genes are TRBV12-3 or TRBV12-4 and TRBJ1-2; TRBD1 aligns across 8 bases. V gave up 3 bases and J gave up 8 bases; unmatched junction bases: 5. The CDR3 is made up of 13 amino acids. The DNA of the CDR3 is TGTGCCAGCAGTTTCGGACAGGGTGACGGCTACACCTTC. Amino acids: CASSFGQGDGYTF.

The J gene is TRBJ2-2, the V gene TRBV2; perhaps TRBD1 as D (5 bases). Germline loops: CDR1 SNHLY, CDR2 FYNNEI. V was clipped by 7 bases and J by 6 bases, with 12 bases between them. There are 13 residues in the CDR3. CDR3 sequence reads: CASTQVVAGELFF. The DNA of the CDR3 is TGTGCCAGCACACAGGTGGTGGCCGGGGAGCTGTTTTTT.

The gene calls are TRBV29-1 and TRBJ2-5, with a possible D match to TRBD1 (5 bases). The germline V gene has CDR1 SQVTM and CDR2 ANQGSEA. This CDR3 is 14 amino acids long. The germline V and J ends were trimmed by 5 bases and 5 bases, with 18 bases remaining between them. For the CDR3, the DNA is TGCAGCGTTCTCCCACAGGTGTCCCGGGAGACCCAGTACTTC. Its protein is CSVLPQVSRETQYF.

This clone occurred once. The rearrangement links TRBV7-9 to TRBJ2-3; TRBD1 aligns across 7 bases. Germline V lookup: CDR1 SEHNR, CDR2 FQNEAQ (reference sequence). The ends lost 6 bases at V and 0 bases at J; junction bases unmatched: 9. The CDR3 extends over 16 amino acids. The CDR3 loop reads CASSQKRDSSTDTQYF. In DNA form, the CDR3 reads TGTGCCAGCAGTCAGAAACGGGACAGCAGCACAGATACGCAGTATTTT.

Concerning this clone itself: Additional DNA sequences in this sample encode the identical CDR3. V usage is TRBV30 and J usage is TRBJ1-2, with unresolved D. V was pared by 2 bases and J by 0 bases, with 4 bases between. The CDR3 covers 12 residues. From germline, CDR1 is GTSNPN and CDR2 SVGIG (reference sequence). The CDR3 protein is CAWSITNYGYTF. CDR3 nucleotide sequence: TGTGCCTGGAGTATAACTAACTATGGCTACACCTTC.

The chain joins TRBV7-2 to TRBJ2-1, with 14 bases lining up with TRBD2. The CDR3 covers 15 residues. Germline V gene sequence: CDR1 SGHTA, CDR2 FQGNSA. J gave up 9 bases and V 3 bases, and 4 bases lay outside the gene matches. This CDR3 is CASSFRLAGGREQFF. CDR3 DNA: TGTGCCAGCAGCTTTCGACTAGCGGGGGGGCGTGAGCAGTTCTTC.

The genes are TRBV7-3 and TRBJ2-3, with 8 bases that match TRBD2. Germline trimming cut 5 bases from V and 2 bases from J; bases unmatched to any gene: 9. The CDR3 spans 16 residues. The germline CDR1 and CDR2 sequences are SGHTA and FQGTGA. CDR3 DNA: TGTGCCAGCAGCCAAGCACCTAGCGGGTCCACAGATACGCAGTATTTT. Protein product: CASSQAPSGSTDTQYF.

V and J are TRBV28 and TRBJ1-6, with 8 bases aligning to TRBD1. Germline V gives CDR1 MDHEN, CDR2 SYDVKM. V lost 5 bases, J lost 0 bases, and 6 bases stayed unmatched. This CDR3 contains 17 residues. The CDR3: CASSIRQGSSYNSPLHF. The DNA for the CDR3 is TGTGCCAGCAGTATAAGACAGGGGAGCTCCTATAATTCACCCCTCCACTTT.

The chain joins TRBV5-6 to TRBJ1-3; TRBD1 is a possible D gene (6 bases). V was shortened by 0 bases and J by 4 bases, with 11 bases between the two germline ends. The CDR3 is 15 amino acids. Germline CDR1 SGHDT, CDR2 YYEEEE. The CDR3 sequence: CASSLVAGAGNTIYF. The CDR3 DNA reads TGTGCCAGCAGCTTGGTAGCAGGGGCGGGAAACACCATATATTTT.

The chain combines TRBV21-1 with TRBJ1-1; the table calls TRBD1, which could not be checked here. TRBV21-1 is given as a pseudogene. CDR3 length: 15 residues. CDR3 residues: CASNVPRRGGTEAFF. The CDR3 nucleotides read TGTGCCAGCAACGTACCGAGACGAGGGGGCACTGAAGCTTTCTTT.

The chain joins TRBV30 to TRBJ1-1, with D perhaps matching TRBD1 (5 bases). V was pared by 6 bases and J by 1 base, with 15 bases between. Germline lookup yields CDR1 GTSNPN and CDR2 SVGIG (reference sequence). This CDR3 region has 14 residues. In DNA, the CDR3 is TGTGCCTGCCTGTGGCAGGGCCGGAACACTGAAGCTTTCTTT. It encodes CACLWQGRNTEAFF.

The rearrangement links TRBV3-1 (or the pseudogene TRBV3-2) to TRBJ1-4; no definite D call. Trimming took off 3 bases at V and 8 bases at J, with 16 bases between the two ends. Germline CDR1 and CDR2: LGHDT and YNNKEL (reference sequence). CDR3 size: 15 residues. CDR3: CASSQGEVSGEKLFF. The DNA of the CDR3 is TGTGCCAGCAGCCAGGGTGAGGTCTCTGGGGAAAAACTGTTTTTT.

The chain couples TRBV29-1 to TRBJ2-7; 7 bases agree with TRBD1. V dropped 8 bases and J dropped 3; count of bases not matched to a gene: 4. The CDR3 extends over 11 amino acids. The V gene's germline CDR1 is SQVTM and CDR2 ANQGSEA. CDR3 bases: TGCAGCCTTCGACAGGGCTACGAGCAGTACTTC. This codes for CSLRQGYEQYF.

The CDR3 sequence: CASSLEGGNQPQHF. The CDR3 DNA sequence: TGTGCCAGCAGCTTGGAAGGCGGAAATCAGCCCCAGCATTTT. V and J are TRBV5-6 and TRBJ1-5; D unclear. From germline, CDR1 is SGHDT and CDR2 YYEEEE. V lost 0 bases, J lost 4 bases, and 8 bases lay in between. The CDR3 contains 14 residues.

The chain couples TRBV11-2 to TRBJ1-1, with D possibly matching TRBD1 (6 bases). The V gene's germline CDR1 is SGHAT and CDR2 FQNNGV. The CDR3 consists of 13 residues. The germline V and J ends were trimmed by 6 bases and 7 bases, with 15 bases remaining between them. CDR3 sequence: CASSRSGASEAFF. The DNA of the CDR3 is TGTGCCAGCAGTAGGTCAGGGGCCAGTGAAGCTTTCTTT.

The V gene is TRBV19, the J gene TRBJ1-2; 8 bases map to TRBD1. V was pared by 5 bases and J by 0 bases, with 8 bases of the junction left unmatched. CDR1 is LNHDA, CDR2 SQIVND, per germline (reference sequence). The CDR3 contains 16 residues. The CDR3 bases are TGTGCCAGTAGTTTACGGACAGGGACGGCTAACTATGGCTACACCTTC. Translation: CASSLRTGTANYGYTF. The variable domain in full, with the rest retrieved from reference TRBV19 and TRBJ1-2, is DGGITQSPKYLFRKEGQNVTLSCEQNLNHDAMYWYRQDPGQGLRLIYYSQIVNDFQKGDIAEGYSVSREKKESFPLTVTSAQKNPTAFYLCASSLRTGTANYGYTFGSGTRLTVV.

CDR3 nucleotide sequence: TGTGCCAGTAGTGGACAGGACTCTGGAAACACCATATATTTT. This sequence encodes CASSGQDSGNTIYF. This sequence joins TRBV19 and TRBJ1-3, with 7 bases lining up with TRBD1. The CDR3 has 14 residues. After removal of 5 bases from V and 0 bases from J, the junction contained 1 base not matched to a gene. CDR1 is LNHDA, CDR2 SQIVND, per germline (reference sequence). Full variable domain (remainder filled in from reference TRBV19 and TRBJ1-3): DGGITQSPKYLFRKEGQNVTLSCEQNLNHDAMYWYRQDPGQGLRLIYYSQIVNDFQKGDIAEGYSVSREKKESFPLTVTSAQKNPTAFYLCASSGQDSGNTIYFGEGSWLTVV.

The chain uses TRBV14 and TRBJ2-7; 10 nucleotides align to TRBD1. The CDR3 length is 16 residues. The germline gives CDR1 SGHDN, CDR2 FVKESK. V gave up 3 bases and J gave up 2 bases; unmatched junction bases: 7. The CDR3 coding sequence is TGTGCCAGCAGCCACCCCCTGGGGACAGGGGCCTACGAGCAGTACTTC. This gives the protein CASSHPLGTGAYEQYF.

This clone appeared a single time. This chain links TRBV12-3 or TRBV12-4 with TRBJ1-1; perhaps TRBD1 as D (5 bases). The CDR3 consists of 13 residues. Between the trimmed V and J ends, which lost 7 bases and 3 bases, there was a span of 12 bases. The CDR3 loop reads CASNTGGDTEAFF. As DNA, the CDR3 is TGTGCCAGCAATACGGGGGGGGACACTGAAGCTTTCTTT.

This chain links TRBV30 with TRBJ1-3; D is unresolved. The V end lost 3 bases, the J end lost 4 bases, and 13 bases lay between the germline ends. Germline-derived CDR1 and CDR2 are GTSNPN and SVGIG (reference sequence). This CDR3 contains 14 residues. In DNA form, the CDR3 reads TGTGCCTGGAGCGAGCCGACGGGGGGAAACACCATATATTTT. It is translated as CAWSEPTGGNTIYF.